The clone carrying this TCR beta chain showed up many times. Its antigen is still unknown. Amplification targeted TCR beta CDR3 regions from RNA transcripts. HTBI primers were employed in a first-round RT-PCR of the TCR CDR3. TCRdb called the multiplex PCR reads again in MiXCR, with one record for every CDR3 protein. The table has about 200,000 distinct CDR3 sequences, about 15% seen once; the top ten hold roughly 50%. This specimen comes from a study of T cells in Graves' hyperthyroidism and ophthalmopathy. Graves' hyperthyroidism without ophthalmopathy progression within 18 months was termed stable. Patients with uncontrolled infections, other autoimmune diseases, pregnancy or lactation were excluded. Germline V CDR1 and CDR2: MGHRA, YSYEKL. V lost 3 bases, J lost 6 bases, and 12 bases stayed unmatched. The CDR3 runs 16 residues. Study observations and caveats: Within blood appeared most thyroid clonotypes that had expanded above 0.001.

V usage is TRBV4-1 and J usage is TRBJ1-1; TRBD1 agrees at 8 bases. The clonotype comes from a woman in her forties or fifties with Graves' hyperthyroidism. Sequencing input: blood. This CDR3 is CASSQDREVRVSEAFF. As DNA, the CDR3 is TGCGCCAGCAGCCAGGACAGGGAAGTTCGCGTCTCTGAAGCTTTCTTT.